The 10 T cell receptor beta chains presented below share a single source sample, sequenced in a study of control samples from healthy donors and cancer patients. Measured with immunoSEQ multiplex PCR; TCRdb has only the in-frame clones, and not every one. The sample records 100,000 to 150,000 clones, 89% being singletons. The sequenced sample consisted of PBMCs. The receptors stem from a man aged 50 or older with head and neck cancer.

The sample holds one count of this clone. At one of its ends the junction is not consistent with the germline gene, which may arise from a read error. At the DNA level, this CDR3 is encoded by other sequences in the same sample as well. The V call is TRBV11-2, the J call TRBJ1-5, with D uncertain. Per the germline V gene, CDR1 is SGHAT and CDR2 is FQNNGV. CDR3 length: 14 amino acids. For the CDR3, the DNA is TGTGCCAGCAGCTTAGTTCTAGGGAATCAGCCTCAGCATTTT. Its protein is CASSLVLGNQPQHF.

For this clone: The same CDR3 is also encoded by other DNA sequences in this sample. J is TRBJ2-4 and V is TRBV9, with D maybe TRBD1 (5 bases). This CDR3 comprises 16 residues. V was shortened by 4 bases and J by 0 bases, with 14 bases between the two germline ends. CDR1 and CDR2 (germline): SGDLS, YYNGEE. The chain's CDR3 is CASSPGLGLAKNIQYF. The DNA for the CDR3 is TGTGCCAGCAGCCCAGGGTTGGGGCTAGCCAAAAACATTCAGTACTTC.

The chain couples TRBV3-1 (or the pseudogene TRBV3-2) to TRBJ2-7; 7 bases are shared with TRBD1. Germline V gene lookup returns CDR1 LGHDT and CDR2 YNNKEL (reference sequence). V lost 4 bases, J lost 4 bases, and 1 base stayed unmatched. CDR3 length equals 12 residues. The CDR3 nucleotides read TGTGCCAGCAGCCCACAGGGGTACGAGCAGTACTTC. It yields the protein CASSPQGYEQYF.

The chain combines TRBV27 with TRBJ2-5; no reliable D call. This CDR3 spans 15 amino acids. Trimming took 5 bases from V and 5 from J, leaving 18 bases between them. Germline V lookup: CDR1 MNHEY, CDR2 SMNVEV (reference sequence). The CDR3 nucleotides read TGTGCCAGCAGTACAACAGACGAGAAGTGGGAGACCCAGTACTTC. It encodes CASSTTDEKWETQYF.

The chain links TRBV27 to TRBJ1-3; no reliable D call. Germline V gene data show CDR1 as MNHEY and CDR2 as SMNVEV (reference sequence). CDR3 length: 13 amino acids. Trimming removed 5 bases from V and 3 bases from J, with 8 bases in between. CDR3 protein: CASSPWFGNTIYF. CDR3 coding DNA: TGTGCCAGCAGTCCCTGGTTTGGAAACACCATATATTTT.

The J gene is TRBJ1-4, the V gene TRBV5-1; 8 bases map to TRBD1. The CDR3 has 16 amino acids. Germline values: CDR1 SGHRS, CDR2 YFSETQ. The ends lost 4 bases at V and 3 bases at J; junction bases unmatched: 8. This CDR3 is CASSRGQGGANEKLFF. The CDR3 DNA is TGCGCCAGCAGCCGAGGACAGGGCGGGGCTAATGAAAAACTGTTTTTT.

The chain recombines TRBV6-6 with TRBJ1-3; TRBD1 matches at 9 bases. The CDR3 has 18 residues. V was clipped by 5 bases and J by 0 bases; unmatched bases: 11. Germline V lookup: CDR1 MNHNY, CDR2 SVGAGI (reference sequence). The DNA of the CDR3 is TGTGCCAGCAGTCGTAGCCGAGGGACAGGGAACTCTGGAAACACCATATATTTT. Its protein product is CASSRSRGTGNSGNTIYF.

This sequence joins TRBV29-1 and TRBJ2-1, with 10 bases lining up with TRBD2. The germline V gene encodes CDR1 SQVTM and CDR2 ANQGSEA. CDR3 length: 15 residues. The V and J ends lost 8 bases and 3 bases, in that order; junction bases with no gene match: 10. The CDR3, as DNA: TGCAGCCTGGTGAAACTAGCGGGAAACTACAATGAGCAGTTCTTC. The encoded protein is CSLVKLAGNYNEQFF.

The gene calls are TRBV19 and TRBJ2-1, with unresolved D. Trimming removed 0 bases at V and 3 bases at J, with 6 bases between. The CDR3 has 14 residues. CDR1 LNHDA and CDR2 SQIVND come from the germline V gene (reference sequence). The CDR3 sequence is CASSIDQSYNEQFF. CDR3 nucleotide sequence: TGTGCCAGTAGTATAGATCAAAGCTACAATGAGCAGTTCTTC.

V is TRBV2 and J is TRBJ1-6, with D unresolved. V lost 8 bases and J lost 0, with 17 bases in between. There are 17 residues in the CDR3. The germline V gene encodes CDR1 SNHLY and CDR2 FYNNEI. CDR3 residues: CASRTSQGSSYNSPLHF. For the CDR3, the DNA is TGTGCCAGCCGTACCTCACAAGGGAGCTCCTATAATTCACCCCTCCACTTT.